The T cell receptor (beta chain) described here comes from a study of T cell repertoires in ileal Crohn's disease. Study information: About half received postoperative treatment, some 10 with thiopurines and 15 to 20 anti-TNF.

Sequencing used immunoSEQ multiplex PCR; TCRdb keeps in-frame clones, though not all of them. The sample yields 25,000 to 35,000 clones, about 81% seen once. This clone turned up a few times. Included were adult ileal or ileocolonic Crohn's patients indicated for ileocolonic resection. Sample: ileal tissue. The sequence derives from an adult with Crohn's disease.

CDR3 bases: TGTGCCAGCTCACCACTCCGGACAGGGGGCACTGAAGCTTTCTTT. Amino acid sequence: CASSPLRTGGTEAFF. This chain uses TRBV18 with TRBJ1-1; the match to TRBD1 covers 10 bases. Trimming removed 1 base from V and 4 bases from J; junction bases left unmatched: 3. The CDR3 is made up of 15 amino acids. The germline gives CDR1 KGHSH, CDR2 LQKENI.